This T cell receptor (beta chain) was sequenced in a study of low-dose radiotherapy and immunotherapy resistance in tumors. In the study overall: Patients took aspirin (300 mg orally, daily) for four cycles beginning at cycle 1 day 1.

This clonotype has a count of ten or more. Time point denoted: after trial treatment. Treatment of the sample: LDRT plus nivolumab, ipilimumab, low-dose cyclophosphamide and aspirin (RACIN trial). Both TCRalpha and TCRbeta chains were reverse transcribed with V-gene-specific primers. With a V-primer adapter and a constant-region primer, TCRs were amplified for approximately 19 PCR cycles. TCRdb passed the reads through MiXCR, listing each CDR3 protein once. The repertoire holds about 80,000 distinct CDR3 sequences, with about a sixth as singletons. This receptor was taken from a male donor with prostate cancer. The material was PBMCs, obtained after low-dose radiotherapy plus immunotherapy.

CDR3 in amino acids: CATSRSSSLDIQYF. Here the CDR3 DNA reads TGTGCCACCAGCAGATCGTCCAGTCTAGACATTCAGTACTTC. V is TRBV15 and J is TRBJ2-4; D is undetermined. There are 14 residues in the CDR3. V dropped 2 bases and J dropped 8 bases, with 13 bases sitting between them. The germline gives CDR1 LNHNV, CDR2 YYDKDF (reference sequence).